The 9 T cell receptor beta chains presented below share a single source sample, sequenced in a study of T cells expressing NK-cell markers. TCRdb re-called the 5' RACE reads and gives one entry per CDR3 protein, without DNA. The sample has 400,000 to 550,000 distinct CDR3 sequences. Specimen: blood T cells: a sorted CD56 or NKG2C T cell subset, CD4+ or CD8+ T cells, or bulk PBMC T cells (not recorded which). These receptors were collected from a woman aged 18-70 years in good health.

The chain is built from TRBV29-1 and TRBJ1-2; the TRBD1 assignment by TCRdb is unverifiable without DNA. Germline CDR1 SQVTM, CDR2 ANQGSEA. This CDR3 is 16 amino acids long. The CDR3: CSALVVGTAAVYGYTF.

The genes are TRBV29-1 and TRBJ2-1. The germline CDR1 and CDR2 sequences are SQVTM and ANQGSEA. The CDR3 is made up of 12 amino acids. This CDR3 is CSVDAAYNEQFF.

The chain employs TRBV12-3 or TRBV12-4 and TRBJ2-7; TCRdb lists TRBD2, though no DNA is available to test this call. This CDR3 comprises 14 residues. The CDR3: CASTRTSGNYEQYF.

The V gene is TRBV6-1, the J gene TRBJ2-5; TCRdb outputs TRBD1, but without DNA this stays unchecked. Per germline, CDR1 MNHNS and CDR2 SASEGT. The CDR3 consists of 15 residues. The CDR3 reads CATRDVQGYQETQYF.

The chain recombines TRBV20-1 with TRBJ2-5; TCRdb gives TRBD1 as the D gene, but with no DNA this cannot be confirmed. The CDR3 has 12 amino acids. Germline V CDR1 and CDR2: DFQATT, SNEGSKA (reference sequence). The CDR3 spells CSTGQGRETQYF.

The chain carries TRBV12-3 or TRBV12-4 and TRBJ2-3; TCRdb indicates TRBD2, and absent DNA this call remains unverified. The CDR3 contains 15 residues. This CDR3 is CASSLGDLASDTQYF.

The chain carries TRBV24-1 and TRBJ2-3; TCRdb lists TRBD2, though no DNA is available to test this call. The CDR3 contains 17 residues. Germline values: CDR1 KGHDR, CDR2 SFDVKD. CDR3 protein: CATGPRTSGRATDTQYF.

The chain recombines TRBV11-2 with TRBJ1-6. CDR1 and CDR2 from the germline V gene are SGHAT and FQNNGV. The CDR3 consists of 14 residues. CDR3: CASSSGRENSPLHF.

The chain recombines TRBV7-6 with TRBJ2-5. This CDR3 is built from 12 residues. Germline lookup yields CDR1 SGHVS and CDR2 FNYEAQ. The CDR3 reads CASSLPQEAQYF. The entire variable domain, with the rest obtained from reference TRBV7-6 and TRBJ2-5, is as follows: GAGVSQSPRYKVTKRGQDVALRCDPISGHVSLYWYRQALGQGPEFLTYFNYEAQQDKSGLPNDRFSAERPEGSISTLTIQRTEQRDSAMYRCASSLPQEAQYFGPGTRLLVL.